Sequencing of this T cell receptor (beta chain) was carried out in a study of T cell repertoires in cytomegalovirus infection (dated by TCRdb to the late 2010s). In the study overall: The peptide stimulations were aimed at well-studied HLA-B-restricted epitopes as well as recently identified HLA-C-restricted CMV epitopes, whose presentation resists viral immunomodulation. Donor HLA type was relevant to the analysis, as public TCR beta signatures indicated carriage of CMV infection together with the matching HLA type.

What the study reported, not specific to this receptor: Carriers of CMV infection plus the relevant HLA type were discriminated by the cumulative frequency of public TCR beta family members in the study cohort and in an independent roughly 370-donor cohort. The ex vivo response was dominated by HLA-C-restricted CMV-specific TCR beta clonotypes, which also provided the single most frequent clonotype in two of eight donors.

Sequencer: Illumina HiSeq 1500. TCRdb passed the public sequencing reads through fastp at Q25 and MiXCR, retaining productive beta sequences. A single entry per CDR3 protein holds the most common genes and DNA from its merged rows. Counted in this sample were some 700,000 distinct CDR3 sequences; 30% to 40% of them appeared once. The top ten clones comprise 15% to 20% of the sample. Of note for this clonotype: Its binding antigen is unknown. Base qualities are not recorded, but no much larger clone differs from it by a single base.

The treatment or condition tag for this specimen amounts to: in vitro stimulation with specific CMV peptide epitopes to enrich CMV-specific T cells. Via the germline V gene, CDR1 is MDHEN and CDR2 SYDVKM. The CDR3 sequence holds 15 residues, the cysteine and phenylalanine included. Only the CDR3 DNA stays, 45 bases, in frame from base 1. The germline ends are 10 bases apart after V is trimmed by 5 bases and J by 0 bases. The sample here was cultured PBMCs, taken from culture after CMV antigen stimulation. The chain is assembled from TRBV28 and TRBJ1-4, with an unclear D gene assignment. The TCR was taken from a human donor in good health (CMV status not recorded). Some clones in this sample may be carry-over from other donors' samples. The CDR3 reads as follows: CASSQPGSTNEKLFF. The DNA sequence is TGTGCCAGCAGTCAACCGGGATCAACTAATGAAAAACTGTTTTTT.